Each of the 28 T cell receptor beta chains below was sequenced from the same sample in a study of molecular identifiers for immune sequencing clone quantification. From the PCR reads, TCRdb called clonotypes with MiXCR, one entry per CDR3 protein. The table shows approximately 550,000 distinct CDR3 sequences, with roughly 23% occurring only once. The sample comprised naive CD8+ T cells from blood, with Jurkat cell RNA spiked in. This sample's subset: FACS-sorted CD8+CD4-CCR7+CD45RA+ naive T cells. The receptor source for this set is a human donor in good health. Some libraries in this study had Jurkat cell RNA spiked in.

This clonotype was seen ten or more times. The chain recombines TRBV4-1 with TRBJ1-1; D is ambiguous. V shed 1 base and J shed 3 bases, with 12 bases lying between them. The CDR3 covers 15 residues. The germline V gene has CDR1 MGHRA and CDR2 YSYEKL. This chain's CDR3 is CASSQVPGGDTEAFF. In DNA form, the CDR3 reads TGCGCCAGCAGCCAAGTACCTGGCGGGGACACTGAAGCTTTCTTT.

This clonotype was recorded a few times. The chain uses TRBV2 and TRBJ1-2; the D is unclear. Between the trimmed V and J ends, which lost 1 base and 1 base, there was a span of 1 base. Germline CDR1 is SNHLY and CDR2 is FYNNEI. The CDR3 loop spans 12 amino acids. For the CDR3, the DNA is TGTGCCAGCAGTGAAGTTAACTATGGCTACACCTTC. Its protein is CASSEVNYGYTF. Complete variable domain (other parts from reference TRBV2 and TRBJ1-2): EPEVTQTPSHQVTQMGQEVILRCVPISNHLYFYWYRQILGQKVEFLVSFYNNEISEKSEIFDDQFSVERPDGSNFTLKIRSTKLEDSAMYFCASSEVNYGYTFGSGTRLTVV.

This clonotype was counted ten times or more. V usage is TRBV6-6 and J usage is TRBJ1-5, with D maybe TRBD1 (6 bases). In germline, CDR1 is MNHNY, CDR2 SVGAGI (reference sequence). With 2 bases removed from V and 3 bases from J, the gap between germline ends came to 8 bases. The CDR3 length is 14 residues. CDR3 amino acids: CASSYGGANQPQHF. For the CDR3, the DNA is TGTGCCAGCAGTTACGGGGGCGCCAATCAGCCCCAGCATTTT.

The J gene is TRBJ2-7, the V gene TRBV19; 7 nucleotides line up with TRBD1. In germline, CDR1 is LNHDA, CDR2 SQIVND (reference sequence). The CDR3 is 14 residues long. The ends lost 4 bases at V and 7 bases at J; junction bases unmatched: 10. CDR3 region: CASSNRTGRREQYF. DNA for the CDR3: TGTGCCAGTAGTAATCGGACAGGTCGACGTGAGCAGTACTTC.

Comment on this clonotype: A read error may explain this, as a much larger clone is one base away. The chain joins TRBV7-2 to TRBJ2-1; 13 nucleotides match TRBD2. This CDR3 comprises 15 residues. Germline V CDR1 and CDR2: SGHTA, FQGNSA. V trimming: 5 bases; J trimming: 10 bases; junction bases outside the gene matches: 8. This CDR3 reads CASSAGLAGAYEQFF. The CDR3 DNA is TGTGCCAGCAGCGCCGGACTAGCGGGAGCCTACGAGCAGTTCTTC.

The table lists this clonotype with many counts. The gene calls are TRBV7-8 and TRBJ2-7, with a weak D call TRBD2 (6 bases). This CDR3 has 14 residues. The germline V gene encodes CDR1 SGHVS and CDR2 FQNEAQ. Trimming cost V 2 bases and J 3 bases, with 11 bases left between them. DNA of the CDR3: TGTGCCAGCAGCTTATATCCGGGGGACTACGAGCAGTACTTC. Its protein is CASSLYPGDYEQYF.

This clonotype was picked up a small number of times. This rearrangement joins TRBV7-9 to TRBJ2-7; the D call may be TRBD1 or TRBD2 (6 bases each). Per germline, CDR1 SEHNR and CDR2 FQNEAQ (reference sequence). V was cut by 7 bases and J by 6 bases, with 16 bases left in between. The CDR3 has 13 amino acids. The CDR3 here is CASTEKGGSEQYF. In nucleotides, the CDR3 is TGTGCCAGCACGGAAAAGGGGGGTTCCGAGCAGTACTTC.

The table lists this clonotype with many counts. The CDR3 nucleotides read TGTGCCACCAGTTCCCCCTGGTTGGGGACGGCGAACACCGGGGAGCTGTTTTTT. It specifies CATSSPWLGTANTGELFF. The chain is built from TRBV24-1 and TRBJ2-2, with D perhaps matching TRBD1 or TRBD2 (5 bases each). V lost 6 bases and J 0 bases, leaving 19 bases between the germline ends. The CDR3 extends over 18 amino acids. Germline lookup yields CDR1 KGHDR and CDR2 SFDVKD.

This clonotype turned up a few times. V gene TRBV4-3 combines with J gene TRBJ2-7, with D unclear. In germline, CDR1 is LGHNA, CDR2 YSLEER. This CDR3 is built from 15 residues. V was trimmed by 1 base and J by 3 bases, leaving 13 bases between them. The CDR3: CASSQGSGKSYEQYF. Written as DNA, the CDR3 is TGCGCCAGCAGCCAAGGAAGTGGGAAAAGCTACGAGCAGTACTTC.

The chain combines TRBV27 with TRBJ2-1; D is unresolved. Trimming pared 5 bases from V and 6 bases from J, leaving 17 bases between. Germline V gives CDR1 MNHEY, CDR2 SMNVEV (reference sequence). The length of the CDR3 is 15 residues. The chain's CDR3 is CASSLTLLNVNEQFF. The CDR3 DNA sequence: TGTGCCAGCAGTCTGACCCTCCTTAACGTCAATGAGCAGTTCTTC.

This clonotype came up many times. The J gene is TRBJ2-4, the V gene TRBV9; D is perhaps TRBD1 (6 bases). CDR3 length: 16 residues. CDR1 and CDR2 from the germline V gene are SGDLS and YYNGEE. V lost 3 bases and J lost 3, with 16 bases in between. DNA of the CDR3: TGTGCCAGCAGCGGAACAGGGATGGACGGCAAAAACATTCAGTACTTC. Protein product: CASSGTGMDGKNIQYF.

Turning to this clonotype: Possible read error: a much larger clone is one base away. CDR3 sequence (DNA): TGTGCCAGCAGTCCCCGGGCCTCCTACGTGCAGTACTTC. The encoded protein is CASSPRASYVQYF. This chain connects TRBV27 to TRBJ2-7; D unresolved. The CDR3 contains 13 residues. CDR1 is MNHEY, CDR2 SMNVEV, per germline (reference sequence).

This clonotype was found a few times. This chain connects TRBV19 to TRBJ1-5; the D gene is possibly TRBD1 (5 bases). There are 16 residues in the CDR3. Between the trimmed V and J ends, which lost 7 bases and 7 bases, there was a span of 23 bases. The germline V gene has CDR1 LNHDA and CDR2 SQIVND (reference sequence). The chain's CDR3 is CASKTQTGETGQPQHF. DNA of the CDR3: TGTGCCAGTAAGACTCAGACGGGGGAGACCGGCCAGCCCCAGCATTTT.

In this sample, this clonotype turned up many times. This chain uses TRBV4-3 with TRBJ1-1, with a weak D call TRBD1 (6 bases). Germline V gene sequence: CDR1 LGHNA, CDR2 YSLEER. The V and J ends lost 4 bases and 8 bases respectively, with 14 bases between them. This CDR3 has 13 amino acids. The CDR3 loop is CASSPNRVREAFF. In DNA, the CDR3 is TGCGCCAGCAGCCCGAACAGGGTGCGGGAAGCTTTCTTT.

The chain recombines TRBV30 with TRBJ1-3; a possible D gene is TRBD1 (5 bases). The CDR3 sequence is 14 residues long. V lost 5 bases, J lost 0 bases, and 11 bases lay in between. CDR1 is GTSNPN and CDR2 is SVGIG in the germline V gene (reference sequence). CDR3 protein: CAWWDEASGNTIYF. CDR3 DNA sequence: TGTGCCTGGTGGGACGAAGCCTCTGGAAACACCATATATTTT.

The chain is built from TRBV2 and TRBJ2-7, with 9 bases aligning to TRBD1. The CDR3 consists of 16 residues. V lost 4 bases and J lost 3; bases outside the gene matches: 10. Per the germline V gene, CDR1 is SNHLY and CDR2 is FYNNEI. In DNA, the CDR3 is TGTGCCAGCAGTGGGAACACCGGGACAGGGAGCTACGAGCAGTACTTC. This encodes CASSGNTGTGSYEQYF.

This clonotype occurred many times. The chain recombines TRBV5-1 with TRBJ1-1; D unclear. V was pared by 0 bases and J by 3 bases, with 3 bases between. This CDR3 comprises 12 residues. Per the germline V gene, CDR1 is SGHRS and CDR2 is YFSETQ. Here the CDR3 DNA reads TGCGCCAGCAGCTTGGCGGACACTGAAGCTTTCTTT. Protein product: CASSLADTEAFF.

The sample holds a few counts of this clonotype. The genes are TRBV14 and TRBJ2-2, with TRBD2 matching 11 bases. The CDR3 loop spans 18 amino acids. V dropped 5 bases and J dropped 2; count of bases not matched to a gene: 10. Looked up from germline, CDR1 is SGHDN and CDR2 is FVKESK. The CDR3 nucleotides read TGTGCCAGCAGCTATACTAGCGGGGGCCTCCTAAACACCGGGGAGCTGTTTTTT. The encoded protein is CASSYTSGGLLNTGELFF. The variable domain in full, completed from reference TRBV14 and TRBJ2-2, reads EAGVTQFPSHSVIEKGQTVTLRCDPISGHDNLYWYRRVMGKEIKFLLHFVKESKQDESGMPNNRFLAERTGGTYSTLKVQPAELEDSGVYFCASSYTSGGLLNTGELFFGEGSRLTVL.

A word on this clonotype: A single base separates this from a much larger clone, so it may be a read error. This chain uses TRBV7-6 with TRBJ2-3; TRBD1 or TRBD2 may be the D gene (5 bases each). CDR3 length: 15 residues. CDR1 is SGHVS and CDR2 is FNYEAQ in the germline V gene. Between the trimmed V and J ends, which lost 5 bases and 2 bases, there was a span of 14 bases. The chain's CDR3 is CASSSRGIHTDTQYF. The CDR3 DNA reads as TGTGCCAGCAGCAGCCGGGGCATACACACAGATACGCAGTATTTT.

This clonotype was detected ten times or more. The chain combines TRBV6-5 with TRBJ2-7, with 8 bases fitting TRBD1. After removal of 2 bases from V and 2 bases from J, the junction contained 5 bases not matched to a gene. Per germline, CDR1 MNHEY and CDR2 SVGAGI. The CDR3 consists of 15 residues. CDR3 DNA: TGTGCCAGCAGTTACACAGACAGGGGAACCTACGAGCAGTACTTC. This sequence encodes CASSYTDRGTYEQYF.

As concerns this clonotype: This may be a read error, as it is one base from a much larger clone. The CDR3 bases are TGTGCCAGCAGAGTGGCCCTCCCAGATACGCAGTATTTT. Translation gives CASRVALPDTQYF. J is TRBJ2-3 and V is TRBV2, with D uncertain. V was shortened by 6 bases and J by 4 bases, with 11 bases between the two germline ends. Germline assignment: CDR1 SNHLY and CDR2 FYNNEI. The CDR3 contains 13 residues.

Regarding this clonotype: One end of the junction fails to match germline, which may point to a read error. The rearrangement joins TRBV5-1 to TRBJ2-3, with a possible D match to TRBD2 (6 bases). The germline V gene encodes CDR1 SGHRS and CDR2 YFSETQ. The CDR3 is 15 residues long. The CDR3 loop is CASSLVPAREDTRYF. The CDR3 DNA reads as TGCGCCAGCAGCTTGGTTCCCGCCAGGGAGGATACGCGGTATTTT.

The chain links TRBV7-8 to TRBJ2-2; maybe TRBD2 (7 bases). CDR3 length: 17 residues. Germline values: CDR1 SGHVS, CDR2 FQNEAQ. V lost 5 bases and J lost 4, with 20 bases in between. CDR3 residues: CASSPMRGGLSTGELFF. CDR3 nucleotides: TGTGCCAGCAGCCCGATGAGGGGGGGGCTTAGCACCGGGGAGCTGTTTTTT.

Note on this clonotype: It may be a read error: a sequence one base away is much more abundant. The conserved phenylalanine or tryptophan normally closing the CDR3 is absent here, so this likely arose from a read error. This chain joins TRBV20-1 and TRBJ2-3; 11 nucleotides align to TRBD2. Germline V gives CDR1 DFQATT, CDR2 SNEGSKA (reference sequence). This CDR3 region has 16 residues. J gave up 6 bases and V 1 base, and 9 bases lay outside the gene matches. The CDR3 sequence: CSARGDSGGAGDTQYS. The CDR3 coding sequence is TGCAGTGCTAGAGGGGATAGCGGGGGGGCAGGTGATACGCAGTATTCT.

At least ten counts were recorded for this clonotype. CDR3 sequence: CASSSSGPPSYEQYF. Here the CDR3 DNA reads TGTGCCAGCAGTTCGTCCGGGCCGCCTTCCTACGAGCAGTACTTC. The chain carries TRBV28 and TRBJ2-7; D call uncertain. The CDR3 has 15 amino acids. The germline gives CDR1 MDHEN, CDR2 SYDVKM. Trimming took 4 bases from V and 1 from J, leaving 14 bases between them.

The CDR3 reads CASSLAHPLNTEAFF. In DNA, the CDR3 is TGTGCCAGCAGCTTAGCGCATCCCTTGAACACTGAAGCTTTCTTT. The chain links TRBV7-2 to TRBJ1-1; D is uncertain. The germline gives CDR1 SGHTA, CDR2 FQGNSA. Trimming shortened V by 0 bases and J by 0 bases, and 8 bases separated the two germline ends. CDR3 length equals 15 residues. Full variable domain (missing parts from reference TRBV7-2 and TRBJ1-1): GAGVSQSPSNKVTEKGKDVELRCDPISGHTALYWYRQSLGQGLEFLIYFQGNSAPDKSGLPSDRFSAERTGGSVSTLTIQRTQQEDSAVYLCASSLAHPLNTEAFFGQGTRLTVV.

The genes are TRBV19 and TRBJ2-7; D is perhaps TRBD1 or TRBD2 (6 bases each). CDR3 size: 15 residues. Germline-derived CDR1 and CDR2 are LNHDA and SQIVND (reference sequence). The V end lost 1 base, the J end lost 2 bases, and 12 bases lay between the germline ends. DNA for the CDR3: TGTGCCAGTAGTATAGGACTAGGACAGACCTACGAGCAGTACTTC. Translating it yields CASSIGLGQTYEQYF.

The table lists this clonotype with a few counts. The chain uses TRBV9 and TRBJ2-5; TRBD2 matches at 9 bases. The CDR3 length is 15 residues. V lost 4 bases, J lost 5 bases, and 9 bases stayed unmatched. Germline-derived CDR1 and CDR2 are SGDLS and YYNGEE. The CDR3 region is CASSTAGGDVETQYF. The CDR3 nucleotides read TGTGCCAGCAGCACAGCGGGGGGAGACGTGGAGACCCAGTACTTC. The full variable domain, with the rest looked up from reference TRBV9 and TRBJ2-5, is DSGVTQTPKHLITATGQRVTLRCSPRSGDLSVYWYQQSLDQGLQFLIQYYNGEERAKGNILERFSAQQFPDLHSELNLSSLELGDSALYFCASSTAGGDVETQYFGPGTRLLVL.